A selection of T cell receptor beta chains follows, all from one sample in a study of OX40 agonist ivuxolimab in advanced cancers. This table comes from immunoSEQ multiplex PCR, and its TCRdb copy is limited to in-frame clones, with some not included. This sample has some 60,000 clones, with roughly 92% found just once. The sequenced sample was CD4+ or CD8+ T cells sorted from blood, obtained in a trial of the OX40 agonist ivuxolimab. The receptors derive from an adult with an advanced solid tumor such as melanoma, head and neck, liver or kidney cancer. The CDR3 runs from the conserved cysteine through the conserved F or W. D genes are given only for firm matches. Clone size appears in some rows only: once, few, many, or a class for an expanded clone.

V	D	size	length	J	CDR3	DNA
TRBV2	NA	once	18	TRBJ2-6	CASSDRGRYDSGANVLTF	TGTGCCAGCAGCGACAGAGGACGCTATGACTCTGGGGCCAACGTCCTGACTTTC
TRBV28	TRBD1	NA	19	TRBJ1-2	CASSLLAESRTGTGLGYTF	TGTGCCAGCAGTTTACTGGCCGAGTCTAGAACCGGGACAGGGTTAGGCTACACCTTC
TRBV29-1	TRBD1	NA	12	TRBJ2-5	CSVLSGGETQYF	TGCAGCGTCCTATCAGGGGGAGAGACCCAGTACTTC
TRBV29-1	NA	NA	15	TRBJ2-7	CSVEFGGRSSYEQYF	TGCAGCGTTGAATTTGGGGGGCGCTCCTCCTACGAGCAGTACTTC
TRBV19	TRBD1	NA	16	TRBJ2-7	CASSKPVGDRTYEQYF	TGTGCCAGTAGCAAACCAGTAGGGGACAGGACCTACGAGCAGTACTTC
TRBV2	TRBD2	NA	16	TRBJ2-3	CASSRRTSGATDTQYF	TGTGCCAGCAGCCGTAGGACTAGCGGGGCCACAGATACGCAGTATTTT
TRBV4-1	NA	NA	16	TRBJ2-3	CASSQVLTDGTDTQYF	TGCGCCAGCAGCCAAGTCCTGACGGACGGCACAGATACGCAGTATTTT
TRBV28	NA	NA	15	TRBJ2-7	CASSTRGGWSYEQYF	TGTGCCAGCTCAACAAGGGGGGGGTGGTCCTACGAGCAGTACTTC
TRBV7-7	NA	NA	15	TRBJ2-7	CASSLHPGQNYEQYF	TGTGCCAGCAGCTTACATCCAGGACAAAACTACGAGCAGTACTTC
TRBV9	NA	NA	15	TRBJ1-1	CASSAPAGTDTEAFF	TGTGCCAGCAGCGCGCCCGCAGGGACCGACACTGAAGCTTTCTTT
TRBV15	NA	NA	15	TRBJ2-7	CATSRDGPPWDEQYF	TGTGCCACCAGCAGAGATGGGCCGCCTTGGGACGAGCAGTACTTC
TRBV28	NA	NA	15	TRBJ2-7	CASSFRTALYYEQYF	TGTGCCAGCAGTTTTAGGACCGCTCTATACTACGAGCAGTACTTC
TRBV5-6	NA	NA	14	TRBJ2-7	CASSFPSQSHEQYF	TGTGCCAGCAGCTTTCCCTCACAGTCCCACGAGCAGTACTTC
TRBV7-9	NA	NA	14	TRBJ2-2	CASSLLGLAGELFF	TGTGCCAGCAGCTTATTGGGTTTAGCAGGGGAGCTGTTTTTT
TRBV6-1	NA	NA	14	TRBJ2-1	CASSESVSYNEQFF	TGTGCCAGCAGTGAATCGGTCTCCTACAATGAGCAGTTCTTC